This T cell receptor beta chain emerged from a study of long-term antiretroviral therapy in people with HIV. General study results and limits: Diversity went up after ART and still fell short of transplant donor controls. Pre-ART clonal expansion yielded clones that dominated the repertoire at all time points.

Running of the v3.0 immunoSEQ assay took place at survey level. Using immunoSEQ multiplex PCR, the repertoire was profiled, and TCRdb retains in-frame clones only, with some absent. This sample has roughly 23,000 clones, with approximately 82% found just once. This CDR3 has 14 amino acids. V lost 1 base, J lost 2 bases, and 10 bases lay in between. Germline CDR1 is SGDLS and CDR2 is YYNGEE. Only a few counts were recorded for this clone. Its cognate antigen is unknown. The material sequenced was unsorted PBMCs, taken 0.1 years before starting antiretroviral therapy. The chain recombines TRBV9 with TRBJ2-7; D uncertain. The sequence was obtained from a man aged 18 to 30 with HIV. The DNA for the CDR3 is TGTGCCAGCAGCGTATTCGACACCGCCTACGAGCAGTACTTC. Translated, it gives CASSVFDTAYEQYF.